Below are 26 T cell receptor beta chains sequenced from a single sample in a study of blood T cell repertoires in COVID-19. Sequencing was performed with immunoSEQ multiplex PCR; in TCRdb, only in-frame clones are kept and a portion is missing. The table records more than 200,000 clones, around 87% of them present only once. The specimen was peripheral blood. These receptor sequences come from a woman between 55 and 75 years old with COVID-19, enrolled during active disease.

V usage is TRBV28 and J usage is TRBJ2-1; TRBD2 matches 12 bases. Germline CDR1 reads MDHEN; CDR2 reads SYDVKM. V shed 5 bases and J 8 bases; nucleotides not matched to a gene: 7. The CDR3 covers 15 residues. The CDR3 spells CASSALAGGIHEQFF. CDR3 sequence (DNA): TGTGCCAGCAGTGCTCTAGCGGGAGGGATCCATGAGCAGTTCTTC.

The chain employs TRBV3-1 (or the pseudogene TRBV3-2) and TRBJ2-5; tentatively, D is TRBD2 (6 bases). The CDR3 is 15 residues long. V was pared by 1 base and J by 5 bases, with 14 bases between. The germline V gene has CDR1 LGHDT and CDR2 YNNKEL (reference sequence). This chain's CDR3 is CASSQGWGVQETQYF. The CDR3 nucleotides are TGTGCCAGCAGCCAAGGGTGGGGGGTGCAGGAGACCCAGTACTTC.

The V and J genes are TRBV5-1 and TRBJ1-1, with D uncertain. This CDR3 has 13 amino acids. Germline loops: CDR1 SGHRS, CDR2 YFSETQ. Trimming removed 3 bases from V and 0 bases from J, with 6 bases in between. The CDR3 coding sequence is TGCGCCAGCAGCTCCTCGGTGAACACTGAAGCTTTCTTT. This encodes CASSSSVNTEAFF.

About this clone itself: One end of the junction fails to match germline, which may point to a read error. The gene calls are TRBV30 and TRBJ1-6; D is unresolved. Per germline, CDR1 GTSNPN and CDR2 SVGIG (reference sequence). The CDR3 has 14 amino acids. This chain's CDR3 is CAWSVPASPRHEIF. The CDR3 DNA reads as TGTGCCTGGAGTGTTCCCGCATCCCCCAGACATGAAATATTT.

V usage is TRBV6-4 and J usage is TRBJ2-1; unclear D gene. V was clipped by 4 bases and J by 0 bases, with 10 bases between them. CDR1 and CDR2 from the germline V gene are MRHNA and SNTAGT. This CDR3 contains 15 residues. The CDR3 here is CASSVDKSSYNEQFF. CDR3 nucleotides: TGTGCCAGCAGTGTAGACAAAAGCTCCTACAATGAGCAGTTCTTC.

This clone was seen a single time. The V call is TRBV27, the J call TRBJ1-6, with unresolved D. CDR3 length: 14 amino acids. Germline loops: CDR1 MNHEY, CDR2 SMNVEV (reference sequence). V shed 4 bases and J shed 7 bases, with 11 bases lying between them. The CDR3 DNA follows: TGTGCCAGCAGTTATGGGCTAAGAAATTCACCCCTCCACTTT. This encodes CASSYGLRNSPLHF.

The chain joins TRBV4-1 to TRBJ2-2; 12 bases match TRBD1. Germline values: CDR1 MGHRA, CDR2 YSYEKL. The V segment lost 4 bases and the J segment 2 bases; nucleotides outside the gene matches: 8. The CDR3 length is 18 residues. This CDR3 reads CASSRTGTGGRNTGELFF. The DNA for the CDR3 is TGCGCCAGCAGCCGAACCGGGACAGGGGGCCGTAACACCGGGGAGCTGTTTTTT.

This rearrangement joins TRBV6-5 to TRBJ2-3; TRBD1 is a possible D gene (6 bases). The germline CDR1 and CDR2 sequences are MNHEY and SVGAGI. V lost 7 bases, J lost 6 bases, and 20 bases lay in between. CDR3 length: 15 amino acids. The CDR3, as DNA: TGTGCCAGCACAATTAGAGGGGGAAGGGACGATACGCAGTATTTT. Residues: CASTIRGGRDDTQYF.

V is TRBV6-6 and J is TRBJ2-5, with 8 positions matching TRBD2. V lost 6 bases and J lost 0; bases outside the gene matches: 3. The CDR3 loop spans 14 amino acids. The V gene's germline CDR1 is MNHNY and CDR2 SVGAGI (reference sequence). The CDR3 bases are TGTGCCAGCAGCCGTAGCGGGGACCAAGAGACCCAGTACTTC. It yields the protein CASSRSGDQETQYF.

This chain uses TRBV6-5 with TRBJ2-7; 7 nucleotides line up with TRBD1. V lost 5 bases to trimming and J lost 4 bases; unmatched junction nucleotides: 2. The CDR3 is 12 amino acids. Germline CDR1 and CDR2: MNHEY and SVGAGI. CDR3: CASSNRGYEQYF. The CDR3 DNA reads TGTGCCAGCAGTAACAGGGGTTACGAGCAGTACTTC.

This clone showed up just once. The CDR3 reads CASSPDRRGGNTIYF. The CDR3 DNA follows: TGTGCCAGCAGCCCGGACAGGAGGGGCGGAAACACCATATATTTT. This chain links TRBV7-6 with TRBJ1-3; 7 positions match TRBD1. Germline V gives CDR1 SGHVS, CDR2 FNYEAQ. Trimming took 5 bases from V and 4 from J; bases not matched to a gene: 8. The CDR3 is 15 amino acids. The complete variable domain, with remaining parts taken from reference TRBV7-6 and TRBJ1-3, reads GAGVSQSPRYKVTKRGQDVALRCDPISGHVSLYWYRQALGQGPEFLTYFNYEAQQDKSGLPNDRFSAERPEGSISTLTIQRTEQRDSAMYRCASSPDRRGGNTIYFGEGSWLTVV.

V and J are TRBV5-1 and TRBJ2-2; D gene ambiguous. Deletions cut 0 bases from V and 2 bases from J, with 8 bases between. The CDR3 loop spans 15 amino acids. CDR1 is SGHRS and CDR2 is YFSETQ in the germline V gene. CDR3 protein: CASSLALLNTGELFF. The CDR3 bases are TGCGCCAGCAGCTTGGCACTCTTAAACACCGGGGAGCTGTTTTTT.

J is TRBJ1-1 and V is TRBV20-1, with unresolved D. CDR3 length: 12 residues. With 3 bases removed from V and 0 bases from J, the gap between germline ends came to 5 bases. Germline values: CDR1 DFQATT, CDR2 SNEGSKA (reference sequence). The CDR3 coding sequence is TGCAGTGCTAGTTCCGTGAACACTGAAGCTTTCTTT. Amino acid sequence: CSASSVNTEAFF.

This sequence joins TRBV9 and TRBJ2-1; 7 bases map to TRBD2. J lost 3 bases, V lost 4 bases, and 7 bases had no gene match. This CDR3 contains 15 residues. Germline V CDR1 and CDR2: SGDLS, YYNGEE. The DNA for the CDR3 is TGTGCCAGCAGCCCGGGGCTAGCGGTCTACAATGAGCAGTTCTTC. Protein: CASSPGLAVYNEQFF.

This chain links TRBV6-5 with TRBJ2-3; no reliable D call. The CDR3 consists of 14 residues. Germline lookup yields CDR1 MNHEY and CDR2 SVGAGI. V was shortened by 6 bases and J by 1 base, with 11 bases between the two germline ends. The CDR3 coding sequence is TGTGCCAGCAGCCTCGACACCGGCACAGATACGCAGTATTTT. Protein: CASSLDTGTDTQYF.

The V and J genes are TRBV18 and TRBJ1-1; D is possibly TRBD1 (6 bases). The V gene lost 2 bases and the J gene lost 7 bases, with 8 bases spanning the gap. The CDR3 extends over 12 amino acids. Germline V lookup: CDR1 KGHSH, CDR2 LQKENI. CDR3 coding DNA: TGTGCCAGCTCACCAAGGGGGGGTGAAGCTTTCTTT. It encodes CASSPRGGEAFF.

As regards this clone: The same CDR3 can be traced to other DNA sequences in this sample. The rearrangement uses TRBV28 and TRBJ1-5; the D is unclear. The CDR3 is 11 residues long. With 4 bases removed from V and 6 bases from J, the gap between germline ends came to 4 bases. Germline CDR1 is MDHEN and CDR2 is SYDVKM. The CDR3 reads CASSSGQPQHF. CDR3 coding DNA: TGTGCCAGCAGTTCAGGTCAGCCCCAGCATTTT.

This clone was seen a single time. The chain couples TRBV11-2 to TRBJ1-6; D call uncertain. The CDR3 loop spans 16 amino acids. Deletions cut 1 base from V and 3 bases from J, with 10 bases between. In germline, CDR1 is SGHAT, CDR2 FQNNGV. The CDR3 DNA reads TGTGCCAGCAGCTTAGGATGGGCTTACTATAATTCACCCCTCCACTTT. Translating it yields CASSLGWAYYNSPLHF.

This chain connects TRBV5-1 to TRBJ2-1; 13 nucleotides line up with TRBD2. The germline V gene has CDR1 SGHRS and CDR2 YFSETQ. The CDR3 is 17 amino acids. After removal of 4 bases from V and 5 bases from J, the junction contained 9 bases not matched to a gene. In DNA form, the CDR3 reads TGCGCCAGCAGCGGACTAGCGGGAGCGCGGAGGAACAATGAGCAGTTCTTC. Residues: CASSGLAGARRNNEQFF.

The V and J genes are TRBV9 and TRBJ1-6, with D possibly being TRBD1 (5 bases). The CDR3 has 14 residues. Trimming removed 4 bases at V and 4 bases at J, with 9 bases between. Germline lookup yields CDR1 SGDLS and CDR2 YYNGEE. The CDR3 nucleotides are TGTGCCAGCAGCCTTCAGGGTTATAATTCACCCCTCCACTTT. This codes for CASSLQGYNSPLHF.

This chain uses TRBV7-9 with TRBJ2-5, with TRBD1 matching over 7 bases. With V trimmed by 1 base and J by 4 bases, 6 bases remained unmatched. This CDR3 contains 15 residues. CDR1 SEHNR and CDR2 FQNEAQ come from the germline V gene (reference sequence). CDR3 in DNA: TGTGCCAGCAGCTTAGGCAGGGGGAGAGGAGAGACCCAGTACTTC. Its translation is CASSLGRGRGETQYF. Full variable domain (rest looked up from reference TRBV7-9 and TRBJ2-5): DTGVSQNPRHKITKRGQNVTFRCDPISEHNRLYWYRQTLGQGPEFLTYFQNEAQLEKSRLLSDRFSAERPKGSFSTLEIQRTEQGDSAMYLCASSLGRGRGETQYFGPGTRLLVL.

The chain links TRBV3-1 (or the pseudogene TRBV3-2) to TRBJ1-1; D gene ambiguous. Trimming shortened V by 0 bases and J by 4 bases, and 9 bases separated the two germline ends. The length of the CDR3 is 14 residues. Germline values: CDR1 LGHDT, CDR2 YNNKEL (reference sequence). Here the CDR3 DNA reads TGTGCCAGCAGCCAAGATCGGCGGGTCACTGAAGCTTTCTTT. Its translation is CASSQDRRVTEAFF.

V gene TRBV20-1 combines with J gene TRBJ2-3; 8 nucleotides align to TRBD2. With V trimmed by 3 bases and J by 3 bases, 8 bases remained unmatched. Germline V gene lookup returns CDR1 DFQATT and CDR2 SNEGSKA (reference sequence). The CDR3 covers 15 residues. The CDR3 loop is CSASWVAGITDTQYF. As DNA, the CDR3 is TGCAGTGCTAGTTGGGTAGCGGGAATTACAGATACGCAGTATTTT.

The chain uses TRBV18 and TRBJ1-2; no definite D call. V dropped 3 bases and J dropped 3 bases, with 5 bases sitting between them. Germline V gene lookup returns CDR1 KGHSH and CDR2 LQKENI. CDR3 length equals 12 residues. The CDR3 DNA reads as TGTGCCAGCTCACCCTCAGACTATGGCTACACCTTC. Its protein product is CASSPSDYGYTF.

For the CDR3, the DNA is TGTGCCTGGGCCGACAGGGCGAACACTGAAGCTTTCTTT. Its translation is CAWADRANTEAFF. This sequence joins TRBV30 and TRBJ1-1; 7 positions agree with TRBD1. The CDR3 totals 13 residues. V lost 5 bases, J lost 1 base, and 4 bases stayed unmatched. The germline V gene encodes CDR1 GTSNPN and CDR2 SVGIG (reference sequence).

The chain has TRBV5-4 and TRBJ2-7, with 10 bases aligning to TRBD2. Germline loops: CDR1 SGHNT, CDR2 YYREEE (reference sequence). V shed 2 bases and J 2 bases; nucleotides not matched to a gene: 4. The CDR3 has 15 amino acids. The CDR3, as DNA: TGTGCCAGCAGCTTTAGCGGGAGGATCCCCTACGAGCAGTACTTC. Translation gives CASSFSGRIPYEQYF. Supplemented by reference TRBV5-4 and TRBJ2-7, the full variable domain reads ETGVTQSPTHLIKTRGQQVTLRCSSQSGHNTVSWYQQALGQGPQFIFQYYREEENGRGNFPPRFSGLQFPNYSSELNVNALELDDSALYLCASSFSGRIPYEQYFGPGTRLTVT.